Listed below are T cell receptor beta chains from one sample, sequenced in a study of blood T cell repertoires in COVID-19. Sequenced by immunoSEQ multiplex PCR; TCRdb stores in-frame clones only, minus some. The sample carries approximately 280,000 clones, approximately 89% recorded once. Sequenced: PBMCs or T cells enriched from blood (not recorded which). The receptor source for this set is a woman younger than 35 who had recovered from COVID-19. The CDR3 runs from the conserved cysteine through the conserved F or W. The D gene is left open where the match is weak. Size is omitted from some rows. Given values are once, few, many or a class for expanded clones.

j_call cdr3_length d_call v_call clone_size cdr3_nt cdr3_aa
TRBJ2-1 15 NA TRBV6-5 NA TGTGCCAGCAGCACGGCGGCGTACGGCGGGAATGAGCAGTTCTTC CASSTAAYGGNEQFF
TRBJ2-2 17 NA TRBV5-1 NA TGCGCCAGCAGCTCAGGAGGGGGCAGAATTGACACCGGGGAGCTGTTTTTT CASSSGGGRIDTGELFF
TRBJ2-1 16 NA TRBV7-8 NA TGTGCCAGCAGCTCAAGGGACTCCAACTCCTACAATGAGCAGTTCTTC CASSSRDSNSYNEQFF
TRBJ2-7 16 TRBD2 TRBV19 once TGTGCCAGTAGCCGGACTAGCGGGGGGTTATCCTACGAGCAGTACTTC CASSRTSGGLSYEQYF
TRBJ2-7 15 TRBD1 TRBV7-9 NA TGTGCCAGCAGCCGAACAGGGGAAAGCACCTACGAGCAGTACTTC CASSRTGESTYEQYF
TRBJ2-3 15 TRBD2 TRBV5-4 few TGTGCCAGCAGCTTGTCGGGAGGGCCTCGGGATACGCAGTATTTT CASSLSGGPRDTQYF
TRBJ2-1 16 TRBD2 TRBV10-1 NA TGCGCCAGCAGTGAGGGTGCGACTAGCGGGGGCTATGAGCAGTTCTTC CASSEGATSGGYEQFF
TRBJ2-7 18 TRBD1 TRBV5-1 NA TGCGCCAGCAGCTTGAAACCCCTCCGACAGGGGGCGATAGGGGAGCAGTACTTC CASSLKPLRQGAIGEQYF
TRBJ2-2 17 TRBD2 TRBV7-3 NA TGTGCCAGTGGTGTGGGACTAGCGGGATCTCGCACCGGGGAGCTGTTTTTT CASGVGLAGSRTGELFF
TRBJ1-2 14 TRBD1 TRBV28 NA TGTGCCAGCAGTTTTGGGACAGGTAGCTATGGCTACACCTTC CASSFGTGSYGYTF
TRBJ2-5 15 NA TRBV11-3 NA TGTGCCAGCAGCTTAGGGGGAGGTCTCCAAGAGACCCAGTACTTC CASSLGGGLQETQYF
TRBJ2-3 13 TRBD2 TRBV29-1 NA TGCAGCGTTAGCGGGAGGGCAACAGATACGCAGTATTTT CSVSGRATDTQYF
TRBJ1-4 16 TRBD1 TRBV4-3 few TGCGCCAGCAGCCAAACAGGGGGGCATGGAGGTGAAAAACTGTTTTTT CASSQTGGHGGEKLFF
TRBJ1-6 16 NA TRBV28 NA TGTGCCAGCAGTTTAGCCCCGGGGAGGGATAATTCACCCCTCCACTTT CASSLAPGRDNSPLHF
TRBJ2-3 16 TRBD2 TRBV30 few TGTGCCTGGTCAAGACTAGCGGGGGGGGCAGCAGATACGCAGTATTTT CAWSRLAGGAADTQYF
TRBJ2-3 15 NA TRBV30 NA TGTGCCTGGAGTGCCGGGGGGCCGAGTTTAGATACGCAGTATTTT CAWSAGGPSLDTQYF
TRBJ2-7 19 TRBD2 TRBV7-8 once TGTGCCAGCAGCCTCCCGGGACTAGCGGGAGGCGAAAGAGGGTACGAGCAGTACTTC CASSLPGLAGGERGYEQYF
TRBJ2-3 20 TRBD2 TRBV14 NA TGTGCCAGCAGCCCCTGGATTGTAGCGGGATTCCAAAAATCCACAGATACGCAGTATTTT CASSPWIVAGFQKSTDTQYF
TRBJ2-7 16 NA TRBV15 few TGTGCCACCAGCAGAGGGGTTAGCGGATCGGCCTACGAGCAGTACTTC CATSRGVSGSAYEQYF
TRBJ2-3 16 NA TRBV30 NA TGTGCCTGGAGTCCCCCCGAAACGGGAGAAGCAGATACGCAGTATTTT CAWSPPETGEADTQYF
TRBJ1-1 13 TRBD1 TRBV19 NA TGTGCCAGTAGCCCCGACAGGGCCACTGAAGCTTTCTTT CASSPDRATEAFF
TRBJ1-1 14 NA TRBV4-3 NA TGCGCCAGCAGCCAGGGACATACAGCCGCTGAAGCTTTCTTT CASSQGHTAAEAFF
TRBJ2-1 16 TRBD1 TRBV30 NA TGTGCCTGGAGTCACCCCGGGACAGGAGGAAACAATGAGCAGTTCTTC CAWSHPGTGGNNEQFF
TRBJ2-7 14 NA TRBV28 NA TGTGCCAGCTCGTGGTGGGGCAGCTCCTACGAGCAGTACTTC CASSWWGSSYEQYF
TRBJ2-7 14 TRBD1 TRBV5-5 NA TGTGCCAGCAGCTTCGGCAGGGGGTACGACGAGCAGTACTTC CASSFGRGYDEQYF
TRBJ2-1 15 NA TRBV9 NA TGTGCCAGCAGCGTAGGGGCGCAGGTGGTTAGCGGACCGTTCTTC CASSVGAQVVSGPFF
TRBJ2-1 14 NA TRBV5-4 NA TGTGCCAGCAGCTCCCCGCGGGGAGACAATGAGCAGTTCTTC CASSSPRGDNEQFF
TRBJ1-2 15 TRBD1 TRBV4-3 NA TGCGCCAGCAGAATGGACAGGGCGGCGAACTATGGCTACACCTTC CASRMDRAANYGYTF